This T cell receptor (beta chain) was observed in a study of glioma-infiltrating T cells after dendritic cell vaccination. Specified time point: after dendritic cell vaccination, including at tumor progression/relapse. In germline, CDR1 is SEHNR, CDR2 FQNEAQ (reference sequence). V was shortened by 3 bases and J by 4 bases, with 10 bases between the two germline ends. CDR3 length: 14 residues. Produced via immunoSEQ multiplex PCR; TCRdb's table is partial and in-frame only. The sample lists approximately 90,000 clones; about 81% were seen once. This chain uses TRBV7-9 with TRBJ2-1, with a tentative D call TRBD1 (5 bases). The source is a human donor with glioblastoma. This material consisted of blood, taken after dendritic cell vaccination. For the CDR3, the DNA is TGTGCCAGCAGCTTGTCGAGACAGTACAATGAGCAGTTCTTC. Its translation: CASSLSRQYNEQFF. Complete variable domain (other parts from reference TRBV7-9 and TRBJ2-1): DTGVSQNPRHKITKRGQNVTFRCDPISEHNRLYWYRQTLGQGPEFLTYFQNEAQLEKSRLLSDRFSAERPKGSFSTLEIQRTEQGDSAMYLCASSLSRQYNEQFFGPGTRLTVL.